Listed here are 24 T cell receptor beta chains from one sample, sequenced in a study of blood T cell repertoires in COVID-19. Assay: immunoSEQ multiplex PCR; the TCRdb copy retains only in-frame clones and omits some. The data hold about 240,000 clones, with around 87% observed a single time. Sequenced input: peripheral blood. The receptor set was obtained from a man aged 60-69 years who had recovered from COVID-19.

This clone was found once. The rearrangement uses TRBV29-1 and TRBJ1-4; D is uncertain. The germline V gene encodes CDR1 SQVTM and CDR2 ANQGSEA. V lost 3 bases and J lost 7, with 12 bases in between. CDR3 length: 13 residues. DNA for the CDR3: TGCAGCGTTGAGCCCGGGTTCGGTGAAAAACTGTTTTTT. It specifies CSVEPGFGEKLFF.

This sequence joins TRBV6-1 and TRBJ1-2; TRBD1 might be the D (6 bases). The CDR3 is 15 residues long. CDR1 MNHNS and CDR2 SASEGT come from the germline V gene. The germline V and J ends were trimmed by 2 bases and 4 bases, with 14 bases remaining between them. The CDR3 sequence is CASSENGVGGYGYTF. In nucleotides, the CDR3 is TGTGCCAGCAGTGAAAATGGAGTAGGGGGCTATGGCTACACCTTC.

The genes are TRBV11-3 and TRBJ2-1; 12 nucleotides match TRBD2. After removal of 4 bases from V and 1 base from J, the junction contained 2 bases not matched to a gene. The CDR3 spans 16 residues. Germline-derived CDR1 and CDR2 are SGHNT and YENEEA. CDR3 residues: CASSWGTSGSYNEQFF. The CDR3 bases are TGTGCCAGCAGCTGGGGGACTAGCGGGTCCTACAATGAGCAGTTCTTC.

CDR3 loop: CASSFGTPGQPQHF. The CDR3 nucleotides are TGTGCCAGCAGCTTTGGGACACCGGGTCAGCCCCAGCATTTT. V gene TRBV3-1 (or the pseudogene TRBV3-2) combines with J gene TRBJ1-5, with D perhaps matching TRBD1 (6 bases). The CDR3 totals 14 residues. Trimming stripped 5 bases from V and 6 bases from J, with 14 bases between. Germline V lookup: CDR1 LGHDT, CDR2 YNNKEL (reference sequence).

CDR3 sequence (DNA): TGTGCCAGTAGTATGGGTCCGGGACAGGGGGCGGCTAATGAAAAACTGTTTTTT. Amino acid sequence: CASSMGPGQGAANEKLFF. The chain links TRBV19 to TRBJ1-4, with 12 bases that match TRBD1. The CDR3 runs 18 residues. Germline CDR1 reads LNHDA; CDR2 reads SQIVND (reference sequence). After removal of 3 bases from V and 3 bases from J, the junction contained 8 bases not matched to a gene.

This clone was counted a single time. The chain carries TRBV18 and TRBJ2-3, with a possible D match to TRBD2 (5 bases). V dropped 3 bases and J dropped 4 bases, with 11 bases sitting between them. CDR1 KGHSH and CDR2 LQKENI come from the germline V gene. The CDR3 has 14 residues. The CDR3 region is CASSPILGSDTQYF. DNA of the CDR3: TGTGCCAGCTCACCGATACTAGGGTCAGATACGCAGTATTTT.

The chain recombines TRBV19 with TRBJ2-1, with D perhaps matching TRBD2 (5 bases). Germline V gives CDR1 LNHDA, CDR2 SQIVND (reference sequence). V lost 8 bases and J lost 1, with 9 bases in between. This CDR3 is 13 amino acids long. The CDR3 DNA follows: TGTGCCAGTTCCCGGGGATCCTACAATGAGCAGTTCTTC. The encoded protein is CASSRGSYNEQFF.

For the CDR3, the DNA is TGTGCCAGCAGCTTAGATCCAGGGATTAATCAGCCCCAGCATTTT. It codes for CASSLDPGINQPQHF. The chain uses TRBV7-9 and TRBJ1-5; D may be TRBD1 (5 bases). The V end lost 1 base, the J end lost 4 bases, and 11 bases lay between the germline ends. The germline V gene encodes CDR1 SEHNR and CDR2 FQNEAQ (reference sequence). This CDR3 contains 15 residues. Complete variable domain (other parts from reference TRBV7-9 and TRBJ1-5): DTGVSQNPRHKITKRGQNVTFRCDPISEHNRLYWYRQTLGQGPEFLTYFQNEAQLEKSRLLSDRFSAERPKGSFSTLEIQRTEQGDSAMYLCASSLDPGINQPQHFGDGTRLSIL.

This clone appeared a few times. V usage is TRBV7-9 and J usage is TRBJ1-6; no definite D call. The CDR3 runs 13 residues. Trimming cost V 1 base and J 13 bases, with 11 bases left between them. Germline V CDR1 and CDR2: SEHNR, FQNEAQ (reference sequence). CDR3 in DNA: TGTGCCAGCAGCTTAGGCAGGTACTCCCCCCTCCACTTT. This codes for CASSLGRYSPLHF.

The genes are TRBV19 and TRBJ1-4; possible D gene TRBD1, 6 bases. Germline CDR1 reads LNHDA; CDR2 reads SQIVND (reference sequence). The CDR3 spans 15 residues. V was pared by 10 bases and J by 4 bases, with 19 bases between. In DNA, the CDR3 is TGTGCCACCTCAAACGTGGGACAAAGTAATGAAAAACTGTTTTTT. Amino acids: CATSNVGQSNEKLFF.

The chain couples TRBV27 to TRBJ1-2; tentatively, D is TRBD1 (5 bases). The CDR3 consists of 14 residues. Trimming took off 6 bases at V and 2 bases at J, with 13 bases between the two ends. The germline V gene has CDR1 MNHEY and CDR2 SMNVEV (reference sequence). CDR3 bases: TGTGCCAGCAGCCTTTATTCAGGGAACTATGGCTACACCTTC. It yields the protein CASSLYSGNYGYTF.

V usage is TRBV3-1 (or the pseudogene TRBV3-2) and J usage is TRBJ1-2; D unclear. V was trimmed by 1 base and J by 2 bases, leaving 11 bases between them. CDR1 LGHDT and CDR2 YNNKEL come from the germline V gene (reference sequence). CDR3 length: 15 residues. Here the CDR3 DNA reads TGTGCCAGCAGCCAAGGTTCCAGGCCAAACTATGGCTACACCTTC. As protein: CASSQGSRPNYGYTF.

The V and J genes are TRBV11-3 and TRBJ2-5; D is undetermined. This CDR3 has 14 amino acids. Looked up from germline, CDR1 is SGHNT and CDR2 is YENEEA. The V gene lost 1 base and the J gene lost 1 base, with 7 bases spanning the gap. The CDR3 here is CASSLGLSQETQYF. The CDR3 bases are TGTGCCAGCAGCTTAGGGCTTTCCCAAGAGACCCAGTACTTC.

About this clone: At the DNA level, this CDR3 is encoded by other sequences in the same sample as well. The V call is TRBV9, the J call TRBJ1-2, with TRBD1 identical over 11 bases. V trimming: 3 bases; J trimming: 7 bases; junction bases outside the gene matches: 5. Germline V lookup: CDR1 SGDLS, CDR2 YYNGEE. There are 14 residues in the CDR3. The CDR3 region has the DNA TGTGCCAGCAGCGCGGGACAGGGGGTTGGTGGCTACACCTTC. Translation: CASSAGQGVGGYTF.

V gene TRBV2 combines with J gene TRBJ1-5; D is possibly TRBD1 (5 bases). The CDR3 contains 14 residues. Germline CDR1 reads SNHLY; CDR2 reads FYNNEI. V dropped 11 bases and J dropped 7 bases, with 21 bases sitting between them. CDR3 protein: CAVKVDGGEQPQHF. In nucleotides, the CDR3 is TGTGCCGTCAAAGTCGACGGGGGAGAACAGCCCCAGCATTTT.

This chain links TRBV10-1 with TRBJ2-7; TRBD1 agrees at 8 bases. V was pared by 9 bases and J by 3 bases, with 10 bases of the junction left unmatched. CDR1 and CDR2 from the germline V gene are WNHNN and SYGVQD (reference sequence). The length of the CDR3 is 14 residues. Here the CDR3 reads CARAETGAGYEQYF. The CDR3 region has the DNA TGCGCCAGGGCGGAGACAGGGGCCGGCTACGAGCAGTACTTC.

The rearrangement joins TRBV7-9 to TRBJ2-3; possible D gene TRBD1, 5 bases. The CDR3 loop spans 16 amino acids. Trimming took off 6 bases at V and 2 bases at J, with 18 bases between the two ends. Per the germline V gene, CDR1 is SEHNR and CDR2 is FQNEAQ (reference sequence). CDR3 bases: TGTGCCAGCAGTCCCGGGTCGCAGGGCTTCACAGATACGCAGTATTTT. This encodes CASSPGSQGFTDTQYF.

The V and J genes are TRBV6-5 and TRBJ1-5, with 9 bases identical to TRBD1. This CDR3 region has 15 residues. V was clipped by 4 bases and J by 6 bases; unmatched bases: 7. Germline CDR1 MNHEY, CDR2 SVGAGI. The DNA of the CDR3 is TGTGCCAGCAGTTCATCCGGGACAGGGATTCAGCCCCAGCATTTT. This sequence encodes CASSSSGTGIQPQHF.

The chain is built from TRBV5-5 and TRBJ2-6; 13 bases match TRBD2. CDR1 SGHKS and CDR2 YYEKEE come from the germline V gene (reference sequence). This CDR3 is built from 17 residues. Trimming took 4 bases from V and 2 from J; bases not matched to a gene: 3. CDR3 amino acids: CASSPGLAGTGANVLTF. The CDR3 DNA reads TGTGCCAGCAGCCCGGGACTAGCGGGGACTGGGGCCAACGTCCTGACTTTC. The full variable domain, rest sourced from reference TRBV5-5 and TRBJ2-6, is DAGVTQSPTHLIKTRGQQVTLRCSPISGHKSVSWYQQVLGQGPQFIFQYYEKEERGRGNFPDRFSARQFPNYSSELNVNALLLGDSALYLCASSPGLAGTGANVLTFGAGSRLTVL.

The V and J genes are TRBV4-2 and TRBJ2-1; TRBD2 is a possible D gene (5 bases). This CDR3 contains 17 residues. The V and J ends lost 0 bases and 2 bases respectively, with 14 bases between them. Looked up from germline, CDR1 is LGHNA and CDR2 is YNFKEQ. CDR3 bases: TGTGCCAGCAGCCAAGATTGGGAGTCTAGACCCTACAATGAGCAGTTCTTC. It is translated as CASSQDWESRPYNEQFF.

This clone is a singleton in its sample. This chain connects TRBV27 to TRBJ1-2, with D possibly matching TRBD1 (5 bases). The CDR3 sequence is 12 residues long. CDR1 is MNHEY, CDR2 SMNVEV, per germline (reference sequence). With 6 bases removed from V and 6 bases from J, the gap between germline ends came to 11 bases. The CDR3 region is CASSPGLHGYTF. Here the CDR3 DNA reads TGTGCCAGCAGCCCAGGGCTCCATGGCTACACCTTC.

In its sample, this clone was seen once. The CDR3, as DNA: TGCGCCAGCAGTAAAAACGGAGACGACAATCAGCCCCAGCATTTT. This sequence encodes CASSKNGDDNQPQHF. This chain joins TRBV10-2 and TRBJ1-5; D remains unclear. CDR1 WSHSY and CDR2 SAAADI come from the germline V gene. The V gene lost 5 bases and the J gene lost 3 bases, with 14 bases spanning the gap. The CDR3 loop spans 15 amino acids.

This clone was seen just once. The gene calls are TRBV5-5 and TRBJ1-1; TRBD1 might be the D (5 bases). The germline gives CDR1 SGHKS, CDR2 YYEKEE (reference sequence). The V end lost 0 bases, the J end lost 11 bases, and 11 bases lay between the germline ends. This CDR3 region has 12 residues. DNA of the CDR3: TGTGCCAGCAGCTTGGACAGGCGACCGGCTTTCTTT. Its protein is CASSLDRRPAFF.

This rearrangement joins TRBV7-9 to TRBJ1-1; no clear D. The germline V gene encodes CDR1 SEHNR and CDR2 FQNEAQ (reference sequence). Trimming stripped 3 bases from V and 2 bases from J, with 7 bases between. The CDR3 consists of 13 residues. CDR3 residues: CASSFQANTEAFF. The CDR3 DNA sequence: TGTGCCAGCAGCTTTCAGGCCAACACTGAAGCTTTCTTT. The whole variable domain, filled in from reference TRBV7-9 and TRBJ1-1, reads DTGVSQNPRHKITKRGQNVTFRCDPISEHNRLYWYRQTLGQGPEFLTYFQNEAQLEKSRLLSDRFSAERPKGSFSTLEIQRTEQGDSAMYLCASSFQANTEAFFGQGTRLTVV.